This section outlines one TCR beta chain sequence together with its context. The source of the sample is a study of blood T cell repertoires in COVID-19. Germline CDR1 and CDR2: SGHRS and YFSETQ. The trim removed 5 bases at V and 7 bases at J, leaving 8 bases unmatched. The CDR3 covers 14 residues. The data were produced by immunoSEQ multiplex PCR, yet TCRdb's version contains in-frame clones alone and is incomplete. This table holds 250,000 to 300,000 clones, approximately 86% found once. Sequenced material: peripheral blood. The receptor was derived from a woman between 70 and 85 years old with COVID-19, enrolled during active disease. The V and J genes are TRBV5-1 and TRBJ1-4; 7 bases agree with TRBD1. The DNA of the CDR3 is TGCGCCAGCAGGTTGACAGGGCAGGCTGAAAAACTGTTTTTT. It is translated as CASRLTGQAEKLFF.